Sequencing of this T cell receptor beta chain was carried out in a study of T cell responses to AZD1222 COVID-19 vaccine (dated by TCRdb to about 2021). In terms of the full investigation: A total of about 230 trial participants underwent TCR sequencing, of whom 207 received two doses of AZD1222 and about 25 received two doses of the MenACWY control vaccine. Trial participants were enrolled by age into subgroups of 18-55, 56-69 and 70-plus years, and around 150, 28 and 57 TCR-sequenced participants, respectively, were included in these subgroups. What the work shows at the level of the full study, not this receptor alone: After two AZD1222 doses, spike-specific TCR breadth and depth were significantly higher than at day 0 and than in MenACWY recipients. Reportedly, close to half of the unique spike-specific TCRs recognized epitopes lying outside the regions that are mutated in the B.1.351 and B.1.1.7 variants. The 56-69-year group was small, and its depth increase did not reach significance, likely because of low power. Participants were mostly white British and included more females than males, and it was suggested by the authors that clonal diversity may have been underestimated. Only five or six AZD1222 recipients were SARS-CoV-2 seropositive at baseline, limiting conclusions about previously exposed vaccinees. Because no samples from the day 14 peak response were available, repertoires could be characterized only after the peak T cell response. The whole spike protein was spanned by vaccine-associated CD4 TCRs, and dominant responses were seen in regions 160-218 and 743-854.

According to the study, the label for this sample's time point signals: about 28 days (+/-7) after the second vaccine dose. AZD1222 recipients with second doses at about 4 weeks or about 12 weeks were pooled, because spike-specific TCR depth and breadth did not differ between schedules. Vaccinee samples were obtained from the UK trials COV001 and COV002, which included a single-blind randomized controlled phase 2/3 trial of AZD1222 (ChAdOx1 nCoV-19) in healthy adults. For TCRbeta chain sequencing, PBMC samples were collected from trial participants at day 0 and at day 28 after the second dose. The CDR3 regions of human TCRbeta chains were subjected to immunosequencing. The published analysis was carried out like this. Repertoire TCRs were matched against a reference library of SARS-CoV-2-specific TCRs generated with the MIRA antigen-specificity platform. Breadth was defined as the fraction of unique TCRs that were SARS-CoV-2-associated, and depth was defined as the fraction of total T cells that were SARS-CoV-2-associated. Using the MIRA data, each spike-specific TCR was mapped to the spike region that the TCR reacts to and placed in a CD4 or CD8 class. Log10-transformed breadth and depth values were compared by one-way ANOVA with Sidak's multiple comparisons tests. Sourced from immuneACCESS, this table was stored by TCRdb with only in-frame sequences that have V and J called. A share of the clones is absent; for the studies checked, an unresolved V gene accounts for under half, and the remainder has no known explanation. The DNA was the basis for D and trimming; V, J and clone size are from that table. The sample table records about 140,000 clones; approximately 92% of these occur just once. Together, the top ten hold 3.6% of the sample.

V is cut back by 8 bases and J by 7 bases, with 6 bases in the junction unmatched. The CDR1 and CDR2 encoded by the germline V gene are MNHEY and SVGAGI. Including cysteine and phenylalanine, the CDR3 has 12 amino acids. The DNA shown is the 36-base CDR3, in frame from base 1. About this clone itself: The target of this receptor is not known. No base qualities exist here, and no much larger clone lies one base off it.

The chain is made from TRBV6-5 and TRBJ1-2; the central 8 bases match TRBD1. The TCR was taken from an adult who received the AZD1222 COVID-19 vaccine. This sample comprised peripheral blood, obtained 28 days after the second AZD1222 dose. Here the CDR3 is given as CASRGTGSGYTF. The DNA sequence follows: TGTGCCAGCCGAGGGACAGGCAGTGGCTACACCTTC.